This paragraph reports one T cell receptor beta chain. Original processing notes: Scientists estimated how many nucleated cells there were by amplifying reference gene primers. The repertoire was sequenced with immunoSEQ multiplex PCR; TCRdb's copy has only in-frame clones and lacks some. Clone size and V and J calls were adopted from that table, with D and trimming inferred from the DNA. The top ten clones hold more than 2.5% of a sample with 62,000 or so clones, around 89% of them seen once. CDR1 and CDR2 (germline): SGHRS, YFSETQ. The length of the CDR3 is 17 residues. Trimming pared 0 bases from V and 1 base from J, leaving 14 bases between. The entry originates in a study of blood T cell repertoires in COVID-19. Turning to the study itself: Acute and convalescent COVID-19 specimens originated in the United States, Italy and Spain. T cells, B-cell-depleted T cells, or PBMCs supplied cDNA or gDNA.

The clonotype comes from a man aged 45 to 65 with acute or convalescent COVID-19. Sequencing used peripheral blood. The V gene is TRBV5-1, the J gene TRBJ1-5; TRBD1 might be the D (6 bases). CDR3 sequence (DNA): TGCGCCAGCAGCTTGGTTCCGGGGGGCGGGAGCAATCAGCCCCAGCATTTT. It specifies CASSLVPGGGSNQPQHF.